Presented here are 21 T cell receptor beta chains from one specimen sequenced in a study of shared T cell receptors in the human thymus (dated by TCRdb to about 2021). Library preparation employed the immunoSEQ multiplex PCR assay. The immuneACCESS repertoire file appears here via TCRdb, limited to in-frame rearrangements. These files lack a portion of the clones; in checked studies, under half of the deficit traces to unresolved V genes, and the cause of the others is not known. This sample gives 500,000 to 850,000 clones in total; 87% of them show up just once. The top ten clonotypes cover roughly 0.0087% of the sample. These data also formed part of another study, on human thymus T cells.

Sequencing input: thymocytes. These receptors were obtained from a boy less than two years old with a congenital heart defect. Donor details come from another sample of the same person, matched by shared clones.

V gene TRBV30 combines with J gene TRBJ1-5; 9 bases map to TRBD1. With 5 bases clipped from V and 6 bases from J, the junction kept 8 bases outside the gene matches. Germline loops: CDR1 GTSNPN, CDR2 SVGIG (reference sequence). This CDR3 has 14 residues. The CDR3 DNA sequence: TGTGCCTGGGGGTCCCGGGACAGGGTTCAGCCCCAGCATTTT. Residues: CAWGSRDRVQPQHF. The whole variable domain, remainder taken from reference TRBV30 and TRBJ1-5, is SQTIHQWPATLVQPVGSPLSLECTVEGTSNPNLYWYRQAAGRGLQLLFYSVGIGQISSEVPQNLSASRPQDRQFILSSKKLLLSDSGFYLCAWGSRDRVQPQHFGDGTRLSIL.

V and J are TRBV18 and TRBJ2-7; D is unclear. Per germline, CDR1 KGHSH and CDR2 LQKENI. The CDR3 runs 13 residues. V was trimmed by 3 bases and J by 2 bases, leaving 8 bases between them. The CDR3 spells CASSPGLTYEQYF. The CDR3 DNA sequence: TGTGCCAGCTCACCTGGGCTCACCTACGAGCAGTACTTC.

Only one count was recorded for this clone. The genes are TRBV6-5 and TRBJ2-5, with 7 bases lining up with TRBD1. V was clipped by 5 bases and J by 11 bases; unmatched bases: 11. Germline-derived CDR1 and CDR2 are MNHEY and SVGAGI. The CDR3 contains 13 residues. The CDR3 region is CASSSTGAVAQYF. The CDR3, as DNA: TGTGCCAGCAGTAGTACAGGGGCGGTGGCGCAGTACTTC.

The CDR3 region is CASSQDRTGGMSNQPQHF. In DNA form, the CDR3 reads TGTGCCAGCAGCCAAGATCGGACAGGGGGCATGAGCAATCAGCCCCAGCATTTT. The chain has TRBV14 and TRBJ1-5, with 11 bases aligning to TRBD1. The V and J ends lost 0 bases and 1 base, in that order; junction bases with no gene match: 5. The germline gives CDR1 SGHDN, CDR2 FVKESK. CDR3 length: 18 residues.

A few counts support this clone. This chain uses TRBV19 with TRBJ1-1; D unclear. CDR1 and CDR2 (germline): LNHDA, SQIVND (reference sequence). Trimming took off 1 base at V and 1 base at J, with 10 bases between the two ends. The CDR3 runs 15 residues. CDR3 protein: CASSIGRGWNTEAFF. CDR3 DNA: TGTGCCAGTAGTATAGGTAGAGGATGGAACACTGAAGCTTTCTTT.

This clone was seen a handful of times. This chain uses TRBV19 with TRBJ1-6, with a possible D match to TRBD1 (6 bases). Germline V gene data show CDR1 as LNHDA and CDR2 as SQIVND (reference sequence). V lost 0 bases and J lost 8, with 17 bases in between. CDR3 length equals 17 residues. The CDR3 bases are TGTGCCAGTAGTATAGATCAAATGGCCAGGGGAGATTCACCCCTCCACTTT. As protein: CASSIDQMARGDSPLHF.

The rearrangement joins TRBV5-4 to TRBJ2-1, with D unresolved. The CDR3 covers 17 residues. The ends were cut back, 3 bases at V and 1 base at J, with 17 bases in the middle. Germline CDR1 and CDR2: SGHNT and YYREEE (reference sequence). CDR3 loop: CASSWHDTFFSYNEQFF. CDR3 DNA: TGTGCCAGCAGCTGGCACGACACGTTCTTTTCCTACAATGAGCAGTTCTTC.

Here the CDR3 reads CASSKTGSQPQHF. In nucleotides, the CDR3 is TGTGCCAGCAGTAAAACAGGGAGTCAGCCCCAGCATTTT. This chain links TRBV6-5 with TRBJ1-5, with a tentative D call TRBD1 (6 bases). Germline V gene sequence: CDR1 MNHEY, CDR2 SVGAGI. This CDR3 is built from 13 residues. V lost 5 bases, J lost 6 bases, and 11 bases lay in between.

This chain connects TRBV15 to TRBJ1-3, with 7 bases lining up with TRBD1. This CDR3 spans 16 amino acids. The V segment lost 0 bases and the J segment 2 bases; nucleotides outside the gene matches: 4. CDR1 is LNHNV and CDR2 is YYDKDF in the germline V gene (reference sequence). The CDR3: CATSREIDRAGNTIYF. CDR3 sequence (DNA): TGTGCCACCAGCAGAGAAATAGACAGGGCTGGAAACACCATATATTTT.

This clone was detected once. The chain joins TRBV18 to TRBJ2-6, with D perhaps matching TRBD2 (7 bases). V shed 2 bases and J shed 0 bases, with 17 bases lying between them. Per the germline V gene, CDR1 is KGHSH and CDR2 is LQKENI. CDR3 length equals 19 residues. CDR3 sequence: CASSPWMTGGASGANVLTF. The CDR3 bases are TGTGCCAGCTCACCATGGATGACGGGGGGCGCCTCTGGGGCCAACGTCCTGACTTTC.

This clone was counted a few times. The chain employs TRBV18 and TRBJ1-3, with 8 bases that match TRBD1. The V gene end was trimmed by 4 bases and the J gene end by 3 bases; junction bases not matched to a gene: 5. Per germline, CDR1 KGHSH and CDR2 LQKENI. The CDR3 consists of 15 residues. CDR3 sequence: CASSLDRGFGNTIYF. The CDR3 bases are TGTGCCAGCTCACTCGACAGGGGATTTGGAAACACCATATATTTT.

The count of this clone is one. The chain couples TRBV2 to TRBJ2-2; D ambiguous. CDR3 length equals 15 residues. Germline CDR1 reads SNHLY; CDR2 reads FYNNEI. V dropped 3 bases and J dropped 3 bases, with 11 bases sitting between them. The DNA of the CDR3 is TGTGCCAGCAGTGATCGGTCCTCCGACACCGGGGAGCTGTTTTTT. Translated, it gives CASSDRSSDTGELFF.

The V call is TRBV27, the J call TRBJ1-2, with TRBD1 matching over 7 bases. Germline assignment: CDR1 MNHEY and CDR2 SMNVEV (reference sequence). The CDR3 totals 15 residues. Germline trimming cut 3 bases from V and 3 bases from J; bases unmatched to any gene: 7. CDR3 amino acids: CASSFHRGGDYGYTF. The CDR3 coding sequence is TGTGCCAGCAGTTTTCACAGGGGAGGCGACTATGGCTACACCTTC.

The CDR3 DNA sequence: TGTGCCAGCAGCCAAGATCAAGGACGGAGGGGAGAGTCGGGAGGCTACACCTTC. Residues: CASSQDQGRRGESGGYTF. The chain joins TRBV14 to TRBJ1-2; TRBD1 might be the D (5 bases). This CDR3 has 18 residues. The germline V and J ends were trimmed by 0 bases and 8 bases, with 25 bases remaining between them. Germline V gives CDR1 SGHDN, CDR2 FVKESK.

The genes are TRBV5-4 and TRBJ1-2; 8 nucleotides align to TRBD1. The germline V gene encodes CDR1 SGHNT and CDR2 YYREEE (reference sequence). This CDR3 spans 13 amino acids. V lost 4 bases, J lost 5 bases, and 4 bases stayed unmatched. CDR3 DNA sequence: TGTGCCAGCAGCCCGGGACAGGAGTATGGCTACACCTTC. Its protein is CASSPGQEYGYTF.

The gene calls are TRBV18 and TRBJ2-3, with D tentatively TRBD1 (7 bases). CDR3 size: 18 residues. The V end was cut by 3 bases, the J end by 4 bases, with 23 bases between. Germline assignment: CDR1 KGHSH and CDR2 LQKENI. The CDR3 region is CASSPGPSEGAKADTQYF. DNA of the CDR3: TGTGCCAGCTCACCTGGACCTTCGGAGGGGGCTAAGGCAGATACGCAGTATTTT.

This chain joins TRBV5-6 and TRBJ2-3; the D is unclear. V dropped 1 base and J dropped 2 bases, with 17 bases sitting between them. The CDR3 is made up of 17 amino acids. The germline CDR1 and CDR2 sequences are SGHDT and YYEEEE. As DNA, the CDR3 is TGTGCCAGCAGCTTGAATACCCCTCTGGCGGACACAGATACGCAGTATTTT. Residues: CASSLNTPLADTDTQYF.

V usage is TRBV30 and J usage is TRBJ2-3, with 12 bases fitting TRBD2. This CDR3 is built from 16 residues. The ends lost 4 bases at V and 3 bases at J; junction bases unmatched: 8. Germline lookup yields CDR1 GTSNPN and CDR2 SVGIG (reference sequence). The CDR3 spells CAWTETSGSETDTQYF. CDR3 nucleotides: TGTGCCTGGACCGAGACTAGCGGGAGTGAGACAGATACGCAGTATTTT.

The genes are TRBV12-5 and TRBJ2-1; possibly TRBD1 for D (7 bases). The ends were cut back, 6 bases at V and 2 bases at J, with 17 bases in the middle. This CDR3 has 16 amino acids. Germline CDR1 is LGHNT and CDR2 is FRNRAP. The CDR3 DNA is TGTGCTAGTGGACTAGTCAGGGGGACTCCCTACAATGAGCAGTTCTTC. Translation gives CASGLVRGTPYNEQFF.

The V call is TRBV2, the J call TRBJ1-2; possible D gene TRBD1, 5 bases. Per the germline V gene, CDR1 is SNHLY and CDR2 is FYNNEI. The CDR3 runs 14 residues. V was clipped by 5 bases and J by 7 bases, with 17 bases between them. The CDR3 is CASSCGTRGFGYTF. DNA of the CDR3: TGTGCCAGCAGTTGCGGGACTCGGGGCTTTGGCTACACCTTC. Full variable domain (remainder filled in from reference TRBV2 and TRBJ1-2): EPEVTQTPSHQVTQMGQEVILRCVPISNHLYFYWYRQILGQKVEFLVSFYNNEISEKSEIFDDQFSVERPDGSNFTLKIRSTKLEDSAMYFCASSCGTRGFGYTFGSGTRLTVV.

The chain carries TRBV2 and TRBJ2-6; 11 nucleotides agree with TRBD1. The CDR3 loop spans 19 amino acids. Trimming took 3 bases from V and 4 from J; bases not matched to a gene: 11. Germline V gives CDR1 SNHLY, CDR2 FYNNEI. The CDR3 region is CASSESVGQGASGANVLTF. DNA of the CDR3: TGTGCCAGCAGTGAGTCGGTCGGACAGGGGGCATCGGGGGCCAACGTCCTGACTTTC. Full variable domain (rest looked up from reference TRBV2 and TRBJ2-6): EPEVTQTPSHQVTQMGQEVILRCVPISNHLYFYWYRQILGQKVEFLVSFYNNEISEKSEIFDDQFSVERPDGSNFTLKIRSTKLEDSAMYFCASSESVGQGASGANVLTFGAGSRLTVL.